Each of the 26 T cell receptor beta chains below was sequenced from the same sample in a study of CD8 T cells in Susac syndrome. A quantity of about 0.45 to 1 ug RNA underwent reverse transcription using random hexamers. TCRdb redid the calling of the immunoSEQ multiplex PCR reads with MiXCR, one entry per CDR3 protein. The sample records 150,000 to 200,000 distinct CDR3 sequences, about 91% being singletons. The source material was CD4+ T cells from PBMCs. The receptors stem from a human donor with Susac syndrome.

V and J are TRBV4-1 and TRBJ1-5, with D hard to call. The V end lost 1 base, the J end lost 0 bases, and 7 bases lay between the germline ends. Germline CDR1 MGHRA, CDR2 YSYEKL. This CDR3 is built from 15 residues. The CDR3 DNA is TGCGCCAGCAGCCAAGGGCCGGCTAGCAATCAGCCCCAGCATTTT. Residues: CASSQGPASNQPQHF.

The chain couples TRBV28 to TRBJ1-2; D not resolved. This CDR3 has 14 amino acids. Germline assignment: CDR1 MDHEN and CDR2 SYDVKM. The V and J ends lost 6 bases and 2 bases respectively, with 13 bases between them. The CDR3 sequence is CASRISIRNYGYTF. The CDR3 bases are TGTGCCAGCAGAATTAGCATTAGAAACTATGGCTACACCTTC.

The CDR3 is CASSFQGQETQYF. The DNA of the CDR3 is TGTGCCAGCAGCTTTCAGGGCCAAGAGACCCAGTACTTC. The V call is TRBV5-6, the J call TRBJ2-5, with TRBD1 as a possible D gene (5 bases). Germline assignment: CDR1 SGHDT and CDR2 YYEEEE. This CDR3 has 13 amino acids. Deletions cut 2 bases from V and 1 base from J, with 6 bases between.

This sequence joins TRBV20-1 and TRBJ2-5; unclear D gene. The CDR3 covers 12 residues. The V end lost 3 bases, the J end lost 6 bases, and 11 bases lay between the germline ends. The germline V gene encodes CDR1 DFQATT and CDR2 SNEGSKA (reference sequence). The DNA of the CDR3 is TGCAGTGCTAGTTTAGTCGGAAAGACCCAGTACTTC. Translating gives CSASLVGKTQYF.

The rearrangement uses TRBV4-1 and TRBJ1-6; 7 bases line up with TRBD1. The CDR3 runs 15 residues. The V segment lost 0 bases and the J segment 8 bases; nucleotides outside the gene matches: 4. CDR1 MGHRA and CDR2 YSYEKL come from the germline V gene. CDR3 loop: CASSQDKGAYSPLHF. In nucleotides, the CDR3 is TGCGCCAGCAGCCAAGATAAGGGGGCGTATTCACCCCTCCACTTT.

This clonotype was recorded a few times. The chain is built from TRBV12-3 or TRBV12-4 and TRBJ2-1; the D gene is possibly TRBD1 (6 bases). This CDR3 is 13 amino acids long. The V and J ends lost 9 bases and 1 base respectively, with 10 bases between them. CDR3 loop: CASSRGSYNEQFF. The CDR3 coding sequence is TGTGCCAGTAGTAGGGGGTCCTACAATGAGCAGTTCTTC.

The chain is built from TRBV27 and TRBJ1-1; D not certain. CDR1 is MNHEY and CDR2 is SMNVEV in the germline V gene (reference sequence). CDR3 length: 13 residues. V dropped 3 bases and J dropped 7 bases, with 12 bases sitting between them. Here the CDR3 reads CASSFHRGSEAFF. The CDR3 DNA is TGTGCCAGCAGTTTCCATCGAGGGAGTGAAGCTTTCTTT.

The chain employs TRBV7-6 and TRBJ2-1; 10 nucleotides agree with TRBD2. V lost 2 bases and J lost 4; bases outside the gene matches: 11. Germline CDR1 SGHVS, CDR2 FNYEAQ. The CDR3 extends over 18 amino acids. CDR3 sequence reads: CASSLWRGLAGEYNEQFF. The DNA for the CDR3 is TGTGCCAGCAGCTTATGGCGTGGGCTAGCGGGGGAGTACAATGAGCAGTTCTTC.

The rearrangement joins TRBV3-1 to TRBJ2-3, with 10 bases that match TRBD2. The CDR3 is 15 amino acids. Looked up from germline, CDR1 is LGHDT and CDR2 is YNNKEL (reference sequence). V was clipped by 2 bases and J by 4 bases; unmatched bases: 3. The CDR3 DNA reads TGTGCCAGCAGCCAAAGGACTAGCGGATCAGATACGCAGTATTTT. Translation: CASSQRTSGSDTQYF.

This clonotype showed up just once. The CDR3 here is CASRAGGTSYNEQFF. The CDR3 bases are TGCGCCAGCAGGGCAGGGGGCACCTCCTACAATGAGCAGTTCTTC. J is TRBJ2-1 and V is TRBV5-1; 8 nucleotides line up with TRBD1. This CDR3 comprises 15 residues. With V trimmed by 5 bases and J by 0 bases, 4 bases remained unmatched. Germline CDR1 and CDR2: SGHRS and YFSETQ.

This clonotype was recorded once. The chain has TRBV20-1 and TRBJ2-6, with no clear D. This CDR3 has 15 amino acids. Looked up from germline, CDR1 is DFQATT and CDR2 is SNEGSKA (reference sequence). The ends were cut back, 3 bases at V and 0 bases at J, with 9 bases in the middle. CDR3 region: CSASGVSSGANVLTF. In nucleotides, the CDR3 is TGCAGTGCTAGTGGCGTATCCTCTGGGGCCAACGTCCTGACTTTC.

The CDR3 here is CASSQLQGDYGYTF. The CDR3 nucleotides are TGCGCCAGCAGCCAACTACAGGGAGACTATGGCTACACCTTC. The chain uses TRBV5-1 and TRBJ1-2, with D tentatively TRBD1 (6 bases). This CDR3 contains 14 residues. The ends were cut back, 4 bases at V and 3 bases at J, with 13 bases in the middle. Germline V gene lookup returns CDR1 SGHRS and CDR2 YFSETQ.

The CDR3 nucleotides read TGTGCCAGCTCACCGCGGGACCGAGGATGGACTGAAGCTTTCTTT. Amino acids: CASSPRDRGWTEAFF. The rearrangement links TRBV18 to TRBJ1-1, with D perhaps matching TRBD1 (5 bases). V gave up 3 bases and J gave up 5 bases, with 16 bases separating them. Germline CDR1 is KGHSH and CDR2 is LQKENI. The CDR3 is made up of 15 amino acids.

V is TRBV28 and J is TRBJ1-1; D remains unclear. The CDR3 spans 13 residues. Trimming pared 6 bases from V and 5 bases from J, leaving 13 bases between. Germline V gene sequence: CDR1 MDHEN, CDR2 SYDVKM. CDR3 DNA sequence: TGTGCCAGCAGCTCTACAATTCAAACTGAAGCTTTCTTT. Translating gives CASSSTIQTEAFF.

The chain recombines TRBV5-1 with TRBJ2-3, with TRBD1 matching 8 bases. This CDR3 spans 14 amino acids. After removal of 0 bases from V and 3 bases from J, the junction contained 0 bases not matched to a gene. Germline CDR1 is SGHRS and CDR2 is YFSETQ. The DNA of the CDR3 is TGCGCCAGCAGCTTGGACAGGGGGACAGATACGCAGTATTTT. As protein: CASSLDRGTDTQYF.

This chain uses TRBV10-3 with TRBJ1-5; D is unclear. V shed 1 base and J shed 0 bases, with 7 bases lying between them. The CDR3 runs 15 residues. Germline-derived CDR1 and CDR2 are ENHRY and SYGVKD. The CDR3 nucleotides are TGTGCCATCAGTGAGTTACGGGATAGCAATCAGCCCCAGCATTTT. This sequence encodes CAISELRDSNQPQHF.

V usage is TRBV14 and J usage is TRBJ2-7; 8 bases fit TRBD2. The CDR3 sequence is 15 residues long. The trim removed 0 bases at V and 3 bases at J, leaving 4 bases unmatched. Germline V gene lookup returns CDR1 SGHDN and CDR2 FVKESK. The CDR3: CASSQEEAGVYEQYF. Here the CDR3 DNA reads TGTGCCAGCAGCCAAGAAGAAGCGGGAGTCTACGAGCAGTACTTC.

The CDR3 is CSASVTGGGYGYTF. CDR3 nucleotides: TGCAGTGCTAGTGTGACAGGGGGGGGCTATGGCTACACCTTC. The gene calls are TRBV20-1 and TRBJ1-2; 9 bases agree with TRBD1. CDR1 and CDR2 from the germline V gene are DFQATT and SNEGSKA (reference sequence). Trimming at V came to 3 bases and at J to 4 bases, leaving 6 bases not matched to a gene. The CDR3 has 14 amino acids.

This clonotype was recorded only once. V usage is TRBV7-9 and J usage is TRBJ2-5; no clear D. V lost 3 bases, J lost 2 bases, and 13 bases lay in between. Germline CDR1 reads SEHNR; CDR2 reads FQNEAQ (reference sequence). The CDR3 loop spans 15 amino acids. The CDR3 sequence: CASSFDVQEQETQYF. CDR3 nucleotide sequence: TGTGCCAGCAGCTTTGACGTCCAAGAGCAAGAGACCCAGTACTTC.

V and J are TRBV28 and TRBJ2-5; the D call may be TRBD1 or TRBD2 (5 bases each). This CDR3 is built from 16 residues. The germline CDR1 and CDR2 sequences are MDHEN and SYDVKM. V dropped 4 bases and J dropped 5 bases, with 20 bases sitting between them. The CDR3 sequence: CASSSRLGEPRETQYF. CDR3 bases: TGTGCCAGCAGTTCCCGACTGGGGGAGCCCAGGGAGACCCAGTACTTC.

V usage is TRBV6-6 and J usage is TRBJ1-5, with 7 bases fitting TRBD1. Germline lookup yields CDR1 MNHNY and CDR2 SVGAGI (reference sequence). J gave up 3 bases and V 5 bases, and 7 bases lay outside the gene matches. This CDR3 has 15 residues. CDR3 nucleotide sequence: TGTGCCAGCAGTCGGGGACAGCAAAACAATCAGCCCCAGCATTTT. It codes for CASSRGQQNNQPQHF.

This chain uses TRBV7-9 with TRBJ2-2; D uncertain. There are 10 residues in the CDR3. Looked up from germline, CDR1 is SEHNR and CDR2 is FQNEAQ (reference sequence). V lost 8 bases and J 3 bases, leaving 1 base between the germline ends. As DNA, the CDR3 is TGTGCCAGCCACACCGGGGAGCTGTTTTTT. Translation gives CASHTGELFF. The full variable domain, with the rest looked up from reference TRBV7-9 and TRBJ2-2, is DTGVSQNPRHKITKRGQNVTFRCDPISEHNRLYWYRQTLGQGPEFLTYFQNEAQLEKSRLLSDRFSAERPKGSFSTLEIQRTEQGDSAMYLCASHTGELFFGEGSRLTVL.

The CDR3 coding sequence is TGTGCCAGCAGTTACACCTTGGACAGGGGGAGGCAAGAGACCCAGTACTTC. Translation: CASSYTLDRGRQETQYF. The J gene is TRBJ2-5, the V gene TRBV6-2 or TRBV6-3; 10 bases line up with TRBD1. Looked up from germline, CDR1 is MNHEY and CDR2 is SVGEGT. Trimming took 2 bases from V and 2 from J; bases not matched to a gene: 8. CDR3 size: 17 residues.

The rearrangement joins TRBV5-1 to TRBJ1-4; tentatively, D is TRBD1 (6 bases). This CDR3 contains 15 residues. V dropped 3 bases and J dropped 8 bases, with 17 bases sitting between them. Germline V gene data show CDR1 as SGHRS and CDR2 as YFSETQ. DNA of the CDR3: TGCGCCAGCAGCTCGACGAAGGGGGTCGGAGAAAAACTGTTTTTT. This gives the protein CASSSTKGVGEKLFF.

The V gene is TRBV28, the J gene TRBJ2-5, with no clear D. Germline V lookup: CDR1 MDHEN, CDR2 SYDVKM. The V and J ends lost 6 bases and 5 bases respectively, with 13 bases between them. The CDR3 loop spans 13 amino acids. The CDR3 spells CASRPGRVETQYF. In nucleotides, the CDR3 is TGTGCCAGCAGGCCAGGACGGGTCGAGACCCAGTACTTC.

The chain carries TRBV9 and TRBJ2-1; D is unresolved. Trimming shortened V by 3 bases and J by 2 bases, and 6 bases separated the two germline ends. Germline CDR1 and CDR2: SGDLS and YYNGEE. The CDR3 has 13 amino acids. CDR3 sequence reads: CASSGRAYNEQFF. In nucleotides, the CDR3 is TGTGCCAGCAGCGGAAGAGCCTACAATGAGCAGTTCTTC.